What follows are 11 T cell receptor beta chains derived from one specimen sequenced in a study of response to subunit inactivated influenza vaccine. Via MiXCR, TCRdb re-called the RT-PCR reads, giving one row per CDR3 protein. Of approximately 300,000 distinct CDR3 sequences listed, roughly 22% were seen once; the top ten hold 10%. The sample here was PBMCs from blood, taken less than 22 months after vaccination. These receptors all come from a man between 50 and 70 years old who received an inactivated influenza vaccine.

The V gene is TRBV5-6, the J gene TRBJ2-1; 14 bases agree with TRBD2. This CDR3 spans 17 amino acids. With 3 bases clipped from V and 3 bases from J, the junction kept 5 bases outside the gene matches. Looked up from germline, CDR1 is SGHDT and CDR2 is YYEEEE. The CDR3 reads CASSSGLAGGFYNEQFF. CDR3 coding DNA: TGTGCCAGCAGCTCCGGACTAGCGGGGGGATTCTACAATGAGCAGTTCTTC. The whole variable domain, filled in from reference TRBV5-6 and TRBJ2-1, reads DAGVTQSPTHLIKTRGQQVTLRCSPKSGHDTVSWYQQALGQGPQFIFQYYEEEERQRGNFPDRFSGHQFPNYSSELNVNALLLGDSALYLCASSSGLAGGFYNEQFFGPGTRLTVL.

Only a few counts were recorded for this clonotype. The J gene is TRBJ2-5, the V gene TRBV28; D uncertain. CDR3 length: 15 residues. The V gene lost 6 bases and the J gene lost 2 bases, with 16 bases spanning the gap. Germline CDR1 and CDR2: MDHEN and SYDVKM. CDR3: CASRHPTTPQETQYF. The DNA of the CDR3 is TGTGCCAGCAGACACCCCACTACCCCTCAAGAGACCCAGTACTTC.

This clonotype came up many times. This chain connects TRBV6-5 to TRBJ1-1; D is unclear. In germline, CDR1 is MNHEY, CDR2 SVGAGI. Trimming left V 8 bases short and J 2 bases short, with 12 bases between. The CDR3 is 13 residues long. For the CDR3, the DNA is TGTGCCAGCCGTTTGGGAATAAACACTGAAGCTTTCTTT. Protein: CASRLGINTEAFF.

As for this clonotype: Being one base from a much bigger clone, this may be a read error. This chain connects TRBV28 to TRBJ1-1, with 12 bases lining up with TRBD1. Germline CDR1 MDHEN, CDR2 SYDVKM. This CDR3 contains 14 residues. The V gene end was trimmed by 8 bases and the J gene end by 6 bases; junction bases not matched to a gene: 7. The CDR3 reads CASGGDRGPAEAFF. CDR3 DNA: TGTGCCAGCGGGGGGGACAGGGGGCCGGCTGAAGCTTTCTTT.

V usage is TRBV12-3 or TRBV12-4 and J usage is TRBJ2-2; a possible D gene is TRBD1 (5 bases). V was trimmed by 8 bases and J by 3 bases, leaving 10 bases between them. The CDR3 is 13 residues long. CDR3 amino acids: CASADRDTGELFF. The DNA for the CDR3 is TGTGCCAGCGCAGACAGAGACACCGGGGAGCTGTTTTTT.

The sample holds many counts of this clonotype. CDR3 coding DNA: TGCAGTGCTAGAGGCGGGGCCAATCAGCCCCAGCATTTT. This gives the protein CSARGGANQPQHF. V is TRBV20-1 and J is TRBJ1-5; maybe TRBD1 (5 bases). This CDR3 contains 13 residues. The V gene lost 1 base and the J gene lost 3 bases, with 7 bases spanning the gap. Germline loops: CDR1 DFQATT, CDR2 SNEGSKA (reference sequence).

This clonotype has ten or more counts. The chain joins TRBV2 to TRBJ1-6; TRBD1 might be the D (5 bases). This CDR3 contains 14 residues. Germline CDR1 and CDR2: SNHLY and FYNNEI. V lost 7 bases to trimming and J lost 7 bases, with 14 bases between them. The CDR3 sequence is CASKPGTANSPLHF. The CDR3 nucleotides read TGTGCCAGCAAGCCCGGGACGGCGAATTCACCCCTCCACTTT.

The CDR3 sequence: CASSQGTNSGNTIYF. For the CDR3, the DNA is TGTGCCAGCAGCCAAGGGACAAATTCTGGAAACACCATATATTTT. This chain links TRBV4-2 with TRBJ1-3; tentatively, D is TRBD1 (5 bases). Trimming removed 1 base from V and 1 base from J, with 8 bases in between. This CDR3 has 15 residues. The germline V gene has CDR1 LGHNA and CDR2 YNFKEQ.

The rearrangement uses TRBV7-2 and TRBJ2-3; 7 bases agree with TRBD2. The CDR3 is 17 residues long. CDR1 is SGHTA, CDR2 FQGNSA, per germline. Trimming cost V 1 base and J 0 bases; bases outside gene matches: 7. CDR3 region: CASSLGGLRSSTDTQYF. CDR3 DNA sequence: TGTGCCAGCAGCTTAGGGGGACTACGCTCTAGCACAGATACGCAGTATTTT.

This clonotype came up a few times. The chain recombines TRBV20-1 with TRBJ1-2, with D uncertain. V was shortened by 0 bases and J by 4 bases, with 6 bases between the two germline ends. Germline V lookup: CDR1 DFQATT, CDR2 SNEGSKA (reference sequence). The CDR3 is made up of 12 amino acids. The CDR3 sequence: CSARDQSYGYTF. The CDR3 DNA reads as TGCAGTGCTAGAGATCAGTCCTATGGCTACACCTTC.

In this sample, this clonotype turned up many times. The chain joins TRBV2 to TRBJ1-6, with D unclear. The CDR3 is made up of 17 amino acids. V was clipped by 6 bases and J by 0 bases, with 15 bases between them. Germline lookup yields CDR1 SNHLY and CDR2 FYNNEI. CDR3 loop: CASRVDTYRSYNSPLHF. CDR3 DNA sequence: TGTGCCAGCAGGGTAGACACGTACCGCTCCTATAATTCACCCCTCCACTTT.